These 7 T cell receptor beta chains came from one sample sequenced in a study of blood T cells in healthy people across ages. The second PCR ran 7 to 11 cycles with a sample-barcoded 5' primer and J-beta primers. One entry per CDR3 protein results from TCRdb running MiXCR on the 5' RACE reads. The sample carries 1.5 million to 2 million distinct CDR3 sequences, roughly 27% recorded once. The sample consisted of blood. These receptors were obtained from a woman in her twenties or thirties in good health.

The DNA for the CDR3 is TGCAGTGCTAGACTAAAGCGGGGGGGCTTCAATGAGCAGTTCTTC. Translating gives CSARLKRGGFNEQFF. The gene calls are TRBV20-1 and TRBJ2-1, with 10 bases lining up with TRBD2. With 2 bases clipped from V and 6 bases from J, the junction kept 7 bases outside the gene matches. Germline assignment: CDR1 DFQATT and CDR2 SNEGSKA (reference sequence). The CDR3 loop spans 15 amino acids.

The rearrangement uses TRBV25-1 and TRBJ2-2, with TRBD2 as a possible D gene (6 bases). CDR3 length: 15 residues. Germline-derived CDR1 and CDR2 are MGHDK and SYGVNS. The V end lost 1 base, the J end lost 7 bases, and 13 bases lay between the germline ends. This CDR3 is CASSEWQGGGGELFF. As DNA, the CDR3 is TGTGCCAGCAGTGAATGGCAGGGAGGAGGCGGGGAGCTGTTTTTT.

This clonotype was detected only a few times. The J gene is TRBJ1-1, the V gene TRBV6-2 or TRBV6-3; D gene ambiguous. The CDR3 has 13 amino acids. V shed 5 bases and J shed 1 base, with 8 bases lying between them. Germline lookup yields CDR1 MNHEY and CDR2 SVGEGT. The CDR3 protein is CASSPWGNTEAFF. The CDR3 region has the DNA TGTGCCAGCAGTCCATGGGGGAACACTGAAGCTTTCTTT.

The V call is TRBV24-1, the J call TRBJ2-2; D not certain. Germline-derived CDR1 and CDR2 are KGHDR and SFDVKD. The length of the CDR3 is 13 residues. Trimming cost V 9 bases and J 2 bases, with 9 bases left between them. The CDR3 reads CATGDGNTGELFF. DNA for the CDR3: TGTGCCACCGGAGACGGTAACACCGGGGAGCTGTTTTTT.

As concerns this clonotype: A single base separates this from a much larger clone, so it may be a read error. The genes are TRBV12-3 or TRBV12-4 and TRBJ2-5; D is unresolved. The length of the CDR3 is 12 residues. Between the trimmed V and J ends, which lost 1 base and 11 bases, there was a span of 11 bases. DNA of the CDR3: TGTGCCAGCAGTTTAGGCATTCGTGGGCAGTACTTC. It translates to CASSLGIRGQYF.

This clonotype was seen at least ten times. Written as DNA, the CDR3 is TGTGCCATCAGTGACAGGGGGGGGGATTCACCCCTCCACTTT. Translated: CAISDRGGDSPLHF. The V call is TRBV10-3, the J call TRBJ1-6; 7 bases match TRBD1. The V gene's germline CDR1 is ENHRY and CDR2 SYGVKD. The ends lost 3 bases at V and 8 bases at J; junction bases unmatched: 4. This CDR3 is built from 14 residues.

This clonotype was picked up a small number of times. This chain uses TRBV6-2 or TRBV6-3 with TRBJ1-2; D is uncertain. Deletions cut 2 bases from V and 6 bases from J, with 13 bases between. The CDR3 covers 14 residues. Germline V lookup: CDR1 MNHEY, CDR2 SVGEGT. The DNA of the CDR3 is TGTGCCAGCAGTTACGTGGCAGATCTCGATGGCTACACCTTC. Encoded protein: CASSYVADLDGYTF.